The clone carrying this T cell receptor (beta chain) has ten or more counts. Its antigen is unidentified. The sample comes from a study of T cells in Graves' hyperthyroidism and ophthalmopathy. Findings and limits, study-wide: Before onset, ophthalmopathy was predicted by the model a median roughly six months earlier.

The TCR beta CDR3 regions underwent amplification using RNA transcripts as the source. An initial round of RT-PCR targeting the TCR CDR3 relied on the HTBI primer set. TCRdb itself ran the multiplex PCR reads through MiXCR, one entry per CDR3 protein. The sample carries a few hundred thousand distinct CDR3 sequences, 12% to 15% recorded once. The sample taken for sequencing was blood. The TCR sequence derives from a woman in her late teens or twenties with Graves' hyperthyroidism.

In DNA, the CDR3 is TGCAGTGCTCCCCCGGCAGGGTGGGGGGACTATGGCTACACCTTC. It yields the protein CSAPPAGWGDYGYTF. The gene calls are TRBV20-1 and TRBJ1-2; maybe TRBD1 (5 bases). This CDR3 is built from 15 residues. Germline assignment: CDR1 DFQATT and CDR2 SNEGSKA (reference sequence). Between the trimmed V and J ends, which lost 5 bases and 3 bases, there was a span of 19 bases.